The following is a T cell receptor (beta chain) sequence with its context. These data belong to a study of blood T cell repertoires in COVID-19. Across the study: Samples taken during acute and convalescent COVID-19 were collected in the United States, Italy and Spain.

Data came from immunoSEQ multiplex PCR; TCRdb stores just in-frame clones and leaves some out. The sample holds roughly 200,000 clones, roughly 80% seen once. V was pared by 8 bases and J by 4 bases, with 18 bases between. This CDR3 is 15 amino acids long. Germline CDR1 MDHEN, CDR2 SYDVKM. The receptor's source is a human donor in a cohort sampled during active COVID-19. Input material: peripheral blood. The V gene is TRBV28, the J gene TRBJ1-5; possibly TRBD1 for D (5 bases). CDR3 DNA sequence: TGTGCCAGCGGGCCGGGGGGGTCGGGAAATCAGCCCCAGCATTTT. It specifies CASGPGGSGNQPQHF. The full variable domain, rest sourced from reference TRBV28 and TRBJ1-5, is DVKVTQSSRYLVKRTGEKVFLECVQDMDHENMFWYRQDPGLGLRLIYFSYDVKMKEKGDIPEGYSVSREKKERFSLILESASTNQTSMYLCASGPGGSGNQPQHFGDGTRLSIL.